There are many counts of the clone carrying this TCR beta chain. Its specificity is unknown. V dropped 3 bases and J dropped 5 bases, with 13 bases sitting between them. The CDR3 length is 14 residues. The source material, RNA transcripts, was used to amplify TCR beta CDR3 regions. Researchers ran a first-round RT-PCR on the TCR CDR3 using the HTBI primer set. Using its own MiXCR run on the multiplex PCR reads, TCRdb lists one record per CDR3 protein. The sample records around 520,000 distinct CDR3 sequences, roughly 24% being singletons. The sample belongs to a study of T cells in Graves' hyperthyroidism and ophthalmopathy. Study-level results: Most thyroid-expanded clonotypes above 0.001 were also found in blood. Ophthalmopathy was identified by the model a median around 6 months ahead of onset.

For ophthalmopathy patients, the Clinical Activity Score was at least 3 and the NOSPECS grade at least 4; duration was under 3 months. PBMCs stemmed from under 11 ml fresh peripheral blood. The clonotype was recovered from a woman aged 30 to 39 with Graves' ophthalmopathy. The chain is built from TRBV12-3 or TRBV12-4 and TRBJ2-5, with D maybe TRBD1 (5 bases). The sample taken for sequencing was blood. The CDR3 sequence is CASSLGQSLETQYF. The CDR3 coding sequence is TGTGCCAGCAGTTTGGGGCAGTCATTGGAGACCCAGTACTTC.